This TCR beta chain was observed in a study of shared clonotypes between healthy human individuals. Study-wide results and limits: Clonotypes shared by all four sorted-subset donors had higher generation probabilities than non-shared clonotypes. Tissues were not sampled, only blood, and their repertoires likely differ.

This CDR3 is 15 amino acids long. Trimming stripped 1 base from V and 5 bases from J, with 11 bases between. CDR1 MDHEN and CDR2 SYDVKM come from the germline V gene. Regarding this clone: Its target is not known.

Participating donors were healthy, HIV-negative adults free of recent acute infections or vaccinations. Authors' methods: Filtering differed because ImmunoSEQ produced junction-only sequences that carried no quality scores. Assay: immunoSEQ multiplex PCR; the TCRdb copy retains only in-frame clones and omits some. V, J and clone size derive from that table, while D and trimming were established from the DNA sequence. The sample has about 1.5 million clones, 95% to 99% seen once; the top ten hold 0.4% to 0.45%. The source material was naive CD4+ T cells sorted from blood. The sample's subset: CD45RA+ positively selected. The TCR originated in a man aged 25 to 40 in good health. The V call is TRBV28, the J call TRBJ2-2; D is unresolved. The chain's CDR3 is CASSLLLAGTGELFF. In DNA form, the CDR3 reads TGTGCCAGCAGTTTATTGTTGGCTGGAACCGGGGAGCTGTTTTTT.